This T cell receptor (beta chain) emerged from a study of human T cells and chemical hapten exposure. Turning to the study itself: Sensitization employed 2% DPC on about 2 cm by about 2 cm of upper inner arm skin. Overall study findings and caveats: There was no change with DPC sensitization in TCRs above 1 in 1000 frequency.

Trimming took off 2 bases at V and 4 bases at J, with 12 bases between the two ends. Germline loops: CDR1 DFQATT, CDR2 SNEGSKA (reference sequence). The CDR3 consists of 14 residues. Time point described: patch test 1, 2 weeks after DPC sensitization. Treatment indicated: therapeutic diphenylcyclopropenone sensitization with weekly scalp DPC. To note about this clonotype: What it binds is not known.

TCRdb processed the RACE reads anew with MiXCR; each CDR3 protein has one entry. This sample yields tens of thousands of distinct CDR3 sequences, of which over 9.5% are seen a single time; 3.5% belongs to the top ten. The receptor was derived from a woman in her sixties or seventies with alopecia areata. Some clones in this sample may be carry-over from other donors' samples. The V and J genes are TRBV20-1 and TRBJ2-1; D assignment may be TRBD1 or TRBD2 (6 bases each). The sample here was whole blood, taken in connection with sensitization to the hapten diphenylcyclopropenone (DPC). CDR3 sequence: CSARTGTGYNEQFF. Here the CDR3 DNA reads TGCAGTGCTAGAACAGGGACTGGATACAATGAGCAGTTCTTC.